Listed here is a single TCR beta chain. This clone has just a few counts. What antigen it recognizes has not been identified. Base qualities are missing; no much larger clone stands one base away. TCR beta CDR3 regions were sequenced from DNA using the immunoSEQ Assay. In the paper's pipeline: To compute T cell density, TCR beta template counts were normalized to usable DNA, which was estimated by amplifying housekeeping genes. Richness was estimated with the preseqR package, extrapolating to 400,000 templates for PBMC samples and 120,000 templates for tissue samples. Clonality was defined as one minus Pielou's evenness. Differential abundance testing on productive amino-acid clonotypes, with a minimum total count of 5 and an alpha of 0.1, was used to identify tissue-enriched TCRs. The Jaccard Index and the Morisita Overlap Index were used to measure repertoire overlap between compartments. TCR beta CDR3s were clustered by GLIPH together with public tetramer-defined viral CDR3s, and at least three viral sequences plus V-gene enrichment were required for viral motifs. The table was pulled from immuneACCESS by TCRdb, which kept in-frame rearrangements only. Such tables lose some clones; where checked, under half of the loss comes from unresolved V genes, and the rest has no known cause. The V and J calls and clone size were taken over from that table, and D and trimming were inferred from the DNA. Across this sample there are 3,500 to 4,500 clones, with about 35% seen only once. The ten largest account for about 7.1% of the sample.

The sample originates from a study of T cells in localized non-small cell lung cancer (dated by TCRdb to 2018 to 2021). Notes on the research overall: Comparing tumors with uninvolved tumor-adjacent lungs, the study looked at the T cell repertoires of 200 to 250 patients with early-stage NSCLC. The cohort consisted of 236 treatment-naive NSCLC patients whose localized lung tumors had been resected. A mean age of approximately 66 years was recorded for the NSCLC patients, of whom more than 120 were male and 95 to 110 were female. Broader findings and caveats from the paper: Because multi-region tumor sequencing was not performed, intratumor heterogeneity could not be ruled out. Because the study design was exploratory, TCR variables were selected using unadjusted p-values without false-discovery rate correction. Uninvolved tumor-adjacent lung showed the highest T cell clonality, higher than tumor, which suggests more focused antigenic responses in the uninvolved tumor-adjacent lung. A median of around 57 of the top 100 tumor clones turned up in the paired uninvolved adjacent lung, and 25 to 30 of those clones also ranked among the top 100 of that same adjacent lung. Higher T cell density in blood was associated with longer overall survival, whereas higher clonality in adjacent lung was associated with shorter survival.

Two independent pathologists confirmed that the uninvolved adjacent lung, which was taken at least 2 cm from the tumor margin, was free of atypia. At diagnosis, tumor, uninvolved tumor-adjacent lung and peripheral blood were collected and then preserved as a mix of FFPE and fresh-frozen material. As encoded in the germline V gene, CDR1 is MNHGY while CDR2 is SAAAGT. The CDR3, from cysteine to phenylalanine, totals 14 residues. Only CDR3 DNA is held: 42 bases, read in frame from base 1. Trimming at the junction amounts to 2 bases on V and 1 base on J, and the germline ends lie 6 bases apart. The sample was normal lung tissue next to the tumor, taken before any cancer treatment. The chain uses TRBV6-8 and TRBJ2-1, with an unclear D gene assignment. The TCR sequence derives from a woman aged 40 to 75 with stage I lung adenocarcinoma. The CDR3 protein: CASSYERSYNEQFF. The DNA reads TGTGCCAGCAGTTACGAGCGTTCCTACAATGAGCAGTTCTTC.